The clone carrying this T cell receptor beta chain was seen just once. Its antigen is still unknown. The entry originates in a study of T cells in tuberculosis. Profiled with immunoSEQ multiplex PCR; TCRdb holds only in-frame clones, not every one. This table holds about 37,000 clones, 94% found once. Broader study findings: Shorter CDR3-alpha in active tuberculosis partly drove smaller distances. Active tuberculosis TCR-alpha repertoires lay closer to GMM-specific TCRs than IGRA-negative controls, suggesting clonal expansion.

Sequencing was carried out using PBMCs. This TCR derives from a donor aged 5 to 30 with latent tuberculosis or without tuberculosis infection. Some clones in this sample may be carry-over from other donors' samples.

CDR3 bases: TGCGCCAGCAGCCGCGGGACAGGGGGGATCTACGAGCAGTACTTC. This encodes CASSRGTGGIYEQYF. The genes are TRBV5-1 and TRBJ2-7; 11 bases match TRBD1. From germline, CDR1 is SGHRS and CDR2 YFSETQ. J lost 3 bases, V lost 4 bases, and 6 bases had no gene match. This CDR3 comprises 15 residues.